Below are 28 T cell receptor beta chains sequenced from a single sample in a study of graft-versus-host responses after intestinal transplantation. The antigens these receptors bind are not known. Sequencing was performed with immunoSEQ multiplex PCR; in TCRdb, only in-frame clones are kept and a portion is missing. The sample lists around 99,000 clones, just over 90% occurring once. This material consisted of unstimulated CD8+ T cells sorted from spleen or lymph node cells, taken before intestinal transplant. These receptors all come from a human donor who received an intestinal transplant.

The genes are TRBV6-5 and TRBJ1-2; maybe TRBD1 (5 bases). V gave up 0 bases and J gave up 2 bases, with 10 bases separating them. CDR3 length equals 15 residues. Looked up from germline, CDR1 is MNHEY and CDR2 is SVGAGI. The CDR3 sequence is CASSYSGSGNYGYTF. The CDR3 coding sequence is TGTGCCAGCAGTTACTCGGGGTCAGGGAACTATGGCTACACCTTC.

This clone was counted once. The rearrangement uses TRBV7-2 and TRBJ2-3; D is possibly TRBD2 (5 bases). The CDR3 covers 16 residues. The V end lost 5 bases, the J end lost 2 bases, and 17 bases lay between the germline ends. Looked up from germline, CDR1 is SGHTA and CDR2 is FQGNSA. In DNA, the CDR3 is TGTGCCAGCAGCCCTCGAGCGGACCGTATCACAGATACGCAGTATTTT. Encoded protein: CASSPRADRITDTQYF.

The rearrangement uses TRBV4-3 and TRBJ2-7, with 10 nucleotides matching TRBD1. V dropped 2 bases and J dropped 6; count of bases not matched to a gene: 13. In germline, CDR1 is LGHNA, CDR2 YSLEER. The CDR3 runs 17 residues. The CDR3 sequence: CASSQREPGQGTAEQYF. In DNA form, the CDR3 reads TGCGCCAGCAGCCAACGAGAGCCGGGACAGGGGACTGCCGAGCAGTACTTC.

The rearrangement links TRBV7-9 to TRBJ1-1; tentatively, D is TRBD1 (6 bases). The germline V gene has CDR1 SEHNR and CDR2 FQNEAQ (reference sequence). Trimming removed 0 bases at V and 4 bases at J, with 12 bases between. The CDR3 extends over 15 amino acids. CDR3 loop: CASSLAQGSITEAFF. DNA of the CDR3: TGTGCCAGCAGCTTAGCCCAGGGGTCAATCACTGAAGCTTTCTTT.

V usage is TRBV11-2 and J usage is TRBJ1-1, with TRBD1 matching 7 bases. The germline gives CDR1 SGHAT, CDR2 FQNNGV. V was clipped by 3 bases and J by 4 bases; unmatched bases: 11. This CDR3 is built from 16 residues. Here the CDR3 reads CASSLTRRGHGTEAFF. The CDR3 DNA reads as TGTGCCAGCAGCTTGACCAGGAGGGGGCACGGCACTGAAGCTTTCTTT. Full variable domain (missing parts from reference TRBV11-2 and TRBJ1-1): EAGVAQSPRYKIIEKRQSVAFWCNPISGHATLYWYQQILGQGPKLLIQFQNNGVVDDSQLPKDRFSAERLKGVDSTLKIQPAKLEDSAVYLCASSLTRRGHGTEAFFGQGTRLTVV.

The chain has TRBV9 and TRBJ1-1; TRBD1 aligns across 8 bases. The CDR3 has 17 residues. Per germline, CDR1 SGDLS and CDR2 YYNGEE. Trimming removed 0 bases from V and 1 base from J; junction bases left unmatched: 8. CDR3 coding DNA: TGTGCCAGCAGCGTAGGGACAGGGTTAGAGACGAACACTGAAGCTTTCTTT. Translating it yields CASSVGTGLETNTEAFF.

The chain employs TRBV7-2 and TRBJ1-1; 9 bases agree with TRBD1. In germline, CDR1 is SGHTA, CDR2 FQGNSA. The CDR3 is made up of 16 amino acids. The trim removed 4 bases at V and 5 bases at J, leaving 11 bases unmatched. In DNA, the CDR3 is TGTGCCAGCAGCTCTCGGACAGGGGAGTTTTTGACTGAAGCTTTCTTT. As protein: CASSSRTGEFLTEAFF.

This chain joins TRBV19 and TRBJ2-6; D might be TRBD1 (6 bases). V lost 9 bases and J lost 0, with 12 bases in between. CDR3 length equals 15 residues. Germline values: CDR1 LNHDA, CDR2 SQIVND (reference sequence). CDR3 nucleotide sequence: TGTGCCAGCCTTGACAGGAGCTCTGGGGCCAACGTCCTGACTTTC. It encodes CASLDRSSGANVLTF. The whole variable domain, remainder taken from reference TRBV19 and TRBJ2-6, is DGGITQSPKYLFRKEGQNVTLSCEQNLNHDAMYWYRQDPGQGLRLIYYSQIVNDFQKGDIAEGYSVSREKKESFPLTVTSAQKNPTAFYLCASLDRSSGANVLTFGAGSRLTVL.

The V call is TRBV27, the J call TRBJ1-3; D may be TRBD1 (6 bases). Trimming took 5 bases from V and 0 from J, leaving 14 bases between them. The V gene's germline CDR1 is MNHEY and CDR2 SMNVEV (reference sequence). This CDR3 is built from 16 residues. CDR3 sequence reads: CASSLDSSLSGNTIYF. The CDR3 region has the DNA TGTGCCAGCAGTCTGGACAGCTCGCTCTCTGGAAACACCATATATTTT.

This chain connects TRBV13 to TRBJ2-3; 8 nucleotides line up with TRBD2. Trimming cost V 5 bases and J 0 bases; bases outside gene matches: 7. The CDR3 has 16 residues. Germline lookup yields CDR1 PRHDT and CDR2 FYEKMQ (reference sequence). The CDR3 nucleotides read TGTGCCAGCAGCACGCGACTAGCGTCCAGCACAGATACGCAGTATTTT. Protein: CASSTRLASSTDTQYF.

The chain is built from TRBV6-6 and TRBJ1-5; D remains unclear. This CDR3 is built from 14 residues. Trimming stripped 3 bases from V and 5 bases from J, with 11 bases between. Germline V gene lookup returns CDR1 MNHNY and CDR2 SVGAGI (reference sequence). DNA for the CDR3: TGTGCCAGCAGTTATTTTCGGGGAGATCAGCCCCAGCATTTT. Protein: CASSYFRGDQPQHF.

This chain joins TRBV5-6 and TRBJ1-4; 7 nucleotides align to TRBD1. CDR1 and CDR2 from the germline V gene are SGHDT and YYEEEE. CDR3 size: 17 residues. V dropped 4 bases and J dropped 2; count of bases not matched to a gene: 11. Here the CDR3 reads CASSPGKGAWTNEKLFF. The CDR3 DNA follows: TGTGCCAGCAGCCCTGGAAAGGGGGCATGGACTAATGAAAAACTGTTTTTT.

V gene TRBV6-5 combines with J gene TRBJ2-7, with 9 bases matching TRBD2. Germline V gene sequence: CDR1 MNHEY, CDR2 SVGAGI. This CDR3 has 16 amino acids. Trimming took 4 bases from V and 0 from J; bases not matched to a gene: 7. Here the CDR3 DNA reads TGTGCCAGCAGTTGGAATAGCGGGGGACCCTCCTACGAGCAGTACTTC. Translated, it gives CASSWNSGGPSYEQYF.

This clone was observed once. The V and J genes are TRBV25-1 and TRBJ2-3; 8 bases align to TRBD2. There are 17 residues in the CDR3. CDR1 MGHDK and CDR2 SYGVNS come from the germline V gene. The J segment lost 5 bases and the V segment lost 0 bases, leaving 10 bases of the junction unmatched. The CDR3 sequence is CASSEYIGSGVGDTQYF. The DNA of the CDR3 is TGTGCCAGCAGTGAATATATCGGTAGCGGGGTTGGAGATACGCAGTATTTT. Drawing the rest from reference TRBV25-1 and TRBJ2-3, the complete variable domain is EADIYQTPRYLVIGTGKKITLECSQTMGHDKMYWYQQDPGMELHLIHYSYGVNSTEKGDLSSESTVSRIRTEHFPLTLESARPSHTSQYLCASSEYIGSGVGDTQYFGPGTRLTVL.

The gene calls are TRBV5-6 and TRBJ2-1; 9 nucleotides agree with TRBD1. Trimming cost V 5 bases and J 7 bases; bases outside gene matches: 10. This CDR3 has 15 amino acids. Per the germline V gene, CDR1 is SGHDT and CDR2 is YYEEEE. The DNA for the CDR3 is TGTGCCAGCAGTGAGGGGACAGGGATAAGGAATGAGCAGTTCTTC. It encodes CASSEGTGIRNEQFF.

This clone was seen more than once but under ten times. The V and J genes are TRBV10-1 and TRBJ2-7, with TRBD1 matching over 9 bases. The CDR3 is 14 amino acids. CDR1 WNHNN and CDR2 SYGVQD come from the germline V gene (reference sequence). The junction had 6 bases not matched to a gene; V was cut back by 3 bases and J by 6 bases. As DNA, the CDR3 is TGCGCCAGCAGTGATAAGGGACAGGGATCCGAGCAGTACTTC. Amino acid sequence: CASSDKGQGSEQYF.

The V and J genes are TRBV5-6 and TRBJ1-2, with TRBD1 identical over 9 bases. CDR3 size: 14 residues. The V segment lost 2 bases and the J segment 8 bases; nucleotides outside the gene matches: 7. Germline loops: CDR1 SGHDT, CDR2 YYEEEE. CDR3 loop: CASSLGTGPFGYTF. The CDR3 nucleotides read TGTGCCAGCAGCTTAGGGACAGGGCCTTTCGGCTACACCTTC. The full variable domain, in which reference TRBV5-6 and TRBJ1-2 provide the parts outside the CDR3, is DAGVTQSPTHLIKTRGQQVTLRCSPKSGHDTVSWYQQALGQGPQFIFQYYEEEERQRGNFPDRFSGHQFPNYSSELNVNALLLGDSALYLCASSLGTGPFGYTFGSGTRLTVV.

J is TRBJ2-2 and V is TRBV4-3, with D possibly being TRBD2 (6 bases). The germline V gene encodes CDR1 LGHNA and CDR2 YSLEER. CDR3 size: 17 residues. V gave up 0 bases and J gave up 6 bases, with 17 bases separating them. The CDR3 DNA reads as TGCGCCAGCAGCCAAGATACGACGGGGGTCGGGTCCGGGGAGCTGTTTTTT. Translation: CASSQDTTGVGSGELFF.

The chain uses TRBV4-1 and TRBJ2-7, with 7 bases matching TRBD1. CDR1 is MGHRA, CDR2 YSYEKL, per germline. This CDR3 region has 15 residues. V was clipped by 6 bases and J by 3 bases; unmatched bases: 11. CDR3 amino acids: CASSPKGGTNYEQYF. CDR3 DNA: TGCGCCAGCAGTCCTAAAGGGGGCACAAACTACGAGCAGTACTTC.

The V gene is TRBV5-1, the J gene TRBJ2-7; D remains ambiguous. Germline V lookup: CDR1 SGHRS, CDR2 YFSETQ. CDR3 length equals 13 residues. The V gene lost 0 bases and the J gene lost 4 bases, with 8 bases spanning the gap. The CDR3 loop is CASSLGALYEQYF. As DNA, the CDR3 is TGCGCCAGCAGCTTGGGGGCACTTTACGAGCAGTACTTC.

The rearrangement joins TRBV12-5 to TRBJ1-2; TRBD1 agrees at 8 bases. The CDR3 is 15 residues long. CDR1 is LGHNT, CDR2 FRNRAP, per germline. J gave up 1 base and V 1 base, and 2 bases lay outside the gene matches. The CDR3, as DNA: TGTGCTAGTGGTTTGGGGACAGGGATTAACTATGGCTACACCTTC. It specifies CASGLGTGINYGYTF.

The rearrangement links TRBV27 to TRBJ2-7, with 7 bases fitting TRBD1. V lost 0 bases and J lost 4; bases outside the gene matches: 6. Germline CDR1 and CDR2: MNHEY and SMNVEV (reference sequence). The CDR3 has 15 residues. In nucleotides, the CDR3 is TGTGCCAGCAGTTTATCGAGTAGACAGGGTTACGAGCAGTACTTC. Its translation: CASSLSSRQGYEQYF.

The rearrangement joins TRBV10-1 to TRBJ2-7; TRBD1 agrees at 10 bases. The length of the CDR3 is 13 residues. The germline V gene encodes CDR1 WNHNN and CDR2 SYGVQD (reference sequence). Unmatched junction bases numbered 3, after V lost 6 bases and J lost 4 bases. The CDR3 here is CASRGDRGYEQYF. In nucleotides, the CDR3 is TGCGCCAGCAGGGGGGACAGGGGTTACGAGCAGTACTTC.

This chain joins TRBV6-5 and TRBJ1-4; a possible D gene is TRBD1 (6 bases). This CDR3 has 13 amino acids. Germline V lookup: CDR1 MNHEY, CDR2 SVGAGI. V was cut by 5 bases and J by 8 bases, with 12 bases left in between. CDR3 bases: TGTGCCAGCAGTGGTTTACAGGGAGAAAAACTGTTTTTT. Translating gives CASSGLQGEKLFF.

This clone was found once. This chain links TRBV11-2 with TRBJ2-7; TRBD1 aligns across 7 bases. CDR1 is SGHAT and CDR2 is FQNNGV in the germline V gene. The CDR3 covers 16 residues. The ends lost 1 base at V and 7 bases at J; junction bases unmatched: 13. CDR3 region: CASSLVGQGVLEEQYF. The CDR3 nucleotides read TGTGCCAGCAGCTTAGTAGGGCAGGGGGTACTCGAGGAGCAGTACTTC.

This chain joins TRBV14 and TRBJ2-1; no reliable D call. The CDR3 is 12 residues long. Germline V gene lookup returns CDR1 SGHDN and CDR2 FVKESK. V lost 0 bases and J lost 15, with 12 bases in between. The CDR3: CASSQDGSFRFF. CDR3 DNA: TGTGCCAGCAGCCAAGATGGTAGTTTTCGGTTCTTC.

The chain has TRBV4-1 and TRBJ1-1; no clear D. CDR1 and CDR2 (germline): MGHRA, YSYEKL. Trimming cost V 4 bases and J 4 bases, with 19 bases left between them. CDR3 length: 16 amino acids. The DNA of the CDR3 is TGCGCCAGCAGCCTCCGGGATATCAGATCAGGCACTGAAGCTTTCTTT. Its protein is CASSLRDIRSGTEAFF.

The chain carries TRBV4-3 and TRBJ2-7; TRBD1 agrees at 11 bases. The V segment lost 1 base and the J segment 5 bases; nucleotides outside the gene matches: 4. Germline V gene data show CDR1 as LGHNA and CDR2 as YSLEER. The CDR3 covers 15 residues. DNA of the CDR3: TGCGCCAGCAGCCAAGGCTGGACAGGGGGCAACGAGCAGTACTTC. This codes for CASSQGWTGGNEQYF.